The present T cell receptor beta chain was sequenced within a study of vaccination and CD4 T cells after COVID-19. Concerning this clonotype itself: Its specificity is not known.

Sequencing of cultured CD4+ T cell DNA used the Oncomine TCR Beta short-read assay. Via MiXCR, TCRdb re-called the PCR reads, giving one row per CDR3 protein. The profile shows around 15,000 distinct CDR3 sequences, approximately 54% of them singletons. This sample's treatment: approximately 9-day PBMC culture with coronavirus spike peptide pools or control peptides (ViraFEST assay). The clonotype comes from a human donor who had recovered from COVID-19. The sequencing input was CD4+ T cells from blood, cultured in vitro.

As DNA, the CDR3 is TGTGCCAGCAGCTTATTGCGGGGGAGCGGGCAGTTCTTC. Its protein is CASSLLRGSGQFF. This chain connects TRBV7-3 to TRBJ2-1; 7 nucleotides align to TRBD2. V lost 2 bases and J lost 12; bases outside the gene matches: 7. Germline CDR1 and CDR2: SGHTA and FQGTGA. There are 13 residues in the CDR3. Drawing the rest from reference TRBV7-3 and TRBJ2-1, the complete variable domain is GAGVSQTPSNKVTEKGKYVELRCDPISGHTALYWYRQSLGQGPEFLIYFQGTGAADDSGLPNDRFFAVRPEGSVSTLKIQRTERGDSAVYLCASSLLRGSGQFFGPGTRLTVL.